The clone carrying this TCR beta chain turned up a few times. Its antigen is unidentified. The data were taken from a study of beta chain features in type 1 diabetes. Each of the CD4+ naive, central memory, regulatory and stem cell-like memory populations was sorted via CD45RO/CCR7/CD25/CD127/CD95/CD27. Trimming took off 1 base at V and 0 bases at J, with 10 bases between the two ends. Germline V CDR1 and CDR2: LGHNA, YSLEER. CDR3 length equals 17 residues. General study points: Healthy donors had naive, central memory and Treg TCRB repertoires that appeared less similar than those seen among patients. All four CD4+ subsets from Type 1 diabetes patients carried moderately but significantly shorter TCRB CDR3s.

Reverse transcribing all isolated RNA meant expressed TCRB transcripts were sequenced. Assay used: immunoSEQ multiplex PCR; TCRdb lists only in-frame clones, some missing. The sample yields approximately 600,000 clones, around 12% seen once. The clonotype comes from a man aged 25-45 years with type 1 diabetes. Material: naive CD4+ T cells from blood. The J gene is TRBJ2-6, the V gene TRBV4-3, with D possibly matching TRBD2 (5 bases). The CDR3, as DNA: TGCGCCAGCAGCCAAGGCGGGCGCTACTCTGGGGCCAACGTCCTGACTTTC. This encodes CASSQGGRYSGANVLTF.